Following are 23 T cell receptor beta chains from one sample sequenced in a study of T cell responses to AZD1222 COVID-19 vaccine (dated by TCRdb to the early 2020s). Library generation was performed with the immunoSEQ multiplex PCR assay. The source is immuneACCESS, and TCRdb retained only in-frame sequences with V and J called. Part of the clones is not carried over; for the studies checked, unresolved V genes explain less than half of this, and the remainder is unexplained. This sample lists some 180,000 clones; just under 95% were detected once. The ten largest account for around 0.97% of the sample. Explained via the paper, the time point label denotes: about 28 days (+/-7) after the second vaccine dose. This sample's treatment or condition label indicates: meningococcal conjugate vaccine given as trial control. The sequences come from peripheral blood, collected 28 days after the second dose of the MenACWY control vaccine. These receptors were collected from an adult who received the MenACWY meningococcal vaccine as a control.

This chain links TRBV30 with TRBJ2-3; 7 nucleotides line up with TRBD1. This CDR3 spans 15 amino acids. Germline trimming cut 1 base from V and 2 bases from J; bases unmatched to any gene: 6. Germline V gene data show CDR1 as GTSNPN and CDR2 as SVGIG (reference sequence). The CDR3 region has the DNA TGTGCCTGGAGTGCGGACAGGAGGTACACAGATACGCAGTATTTT. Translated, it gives CAWSADRRYTDTQYF.

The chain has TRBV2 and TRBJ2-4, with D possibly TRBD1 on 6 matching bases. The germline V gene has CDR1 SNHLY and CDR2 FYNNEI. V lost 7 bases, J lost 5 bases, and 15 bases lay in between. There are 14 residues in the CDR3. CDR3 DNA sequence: TGTGCCAGCAAACTACAGGGAACGGAAAACATTCAGTACTTC. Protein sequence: CASKLQGTENIQYF.

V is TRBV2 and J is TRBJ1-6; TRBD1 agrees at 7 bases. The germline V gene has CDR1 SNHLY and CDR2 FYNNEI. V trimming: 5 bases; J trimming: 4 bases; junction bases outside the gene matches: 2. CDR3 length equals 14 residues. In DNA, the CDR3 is TGTGCCAGCAGTCCGGGACAGTATAATTCACCCCTCCACTTT. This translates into CASSPGQYNSPLHF.

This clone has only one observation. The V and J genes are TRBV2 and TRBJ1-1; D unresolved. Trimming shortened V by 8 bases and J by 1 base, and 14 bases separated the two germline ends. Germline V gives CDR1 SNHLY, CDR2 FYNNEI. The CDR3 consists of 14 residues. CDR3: CASGVVRSNTEAFF. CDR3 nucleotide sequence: TGTGCCAGCGGTGTAGTCAGGTCGAACACTGAAGCTTTCTTT.

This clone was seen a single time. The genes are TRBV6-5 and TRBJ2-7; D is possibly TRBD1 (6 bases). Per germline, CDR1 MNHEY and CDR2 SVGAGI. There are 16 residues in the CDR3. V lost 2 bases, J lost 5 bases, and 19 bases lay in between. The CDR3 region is CASSYTHREARHEQYF. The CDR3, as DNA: TGTGCCAGCAGTTACACGCACAGGGAAGCGAGGCACGAGCAGTACTTC.

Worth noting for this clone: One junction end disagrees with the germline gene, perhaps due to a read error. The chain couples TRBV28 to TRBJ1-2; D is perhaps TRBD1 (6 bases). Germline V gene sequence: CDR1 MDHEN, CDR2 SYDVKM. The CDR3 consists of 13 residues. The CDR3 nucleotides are TGTGCCAGCAGCCTTCCCGGGGGCTATCGCTACACCTTC. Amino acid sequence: CASSLPGGYRYTF.

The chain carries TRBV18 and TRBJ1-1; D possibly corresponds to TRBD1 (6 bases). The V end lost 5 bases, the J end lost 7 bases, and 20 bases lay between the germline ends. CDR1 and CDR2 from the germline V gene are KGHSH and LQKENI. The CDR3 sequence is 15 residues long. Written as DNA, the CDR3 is TGTGCCAGCTCAGGGAAAGGGACACCTGAGGGTGAAGCTTTCTTT. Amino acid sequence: CASSGKGTPEGEAFF.

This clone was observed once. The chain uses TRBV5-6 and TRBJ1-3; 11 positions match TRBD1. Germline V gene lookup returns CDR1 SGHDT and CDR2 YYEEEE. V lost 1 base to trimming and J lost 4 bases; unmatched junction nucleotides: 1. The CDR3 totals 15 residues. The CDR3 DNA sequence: TGTGCCAGCAGCTTGAGGACAGGGGGCGGAAACACCATATATTTT. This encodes CASSLRTGGGNTIYF.

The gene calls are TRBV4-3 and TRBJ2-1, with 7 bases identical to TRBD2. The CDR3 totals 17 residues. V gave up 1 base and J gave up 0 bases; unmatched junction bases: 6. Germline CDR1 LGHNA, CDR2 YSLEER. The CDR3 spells CASSQGSGGISYNEQFF. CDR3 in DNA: TGCGCCAGCAGCCAAGGCTCCGGGGGGATCTCCTACAATGAGCAGTTCTTC.

CDR3 sequence: CASSVGQGTYNEQFF. CDR3 coding DNA: TGTGCCAGCAGCGTAGGACAAGGCACCTACAATGAGCAGTTCTTC. The rearrangement uses TRBV7-9 and TRBJ2-1; D is perhaps TRBD1 (5 bases). Germline values: CDR1 SEHNR, CDR2 FQNEAQ (reference sequence). This CDR3 has 15 amino acids. With 5 bases removed from V and 2 bases from J, the gap between germline ends came to 13 bases.

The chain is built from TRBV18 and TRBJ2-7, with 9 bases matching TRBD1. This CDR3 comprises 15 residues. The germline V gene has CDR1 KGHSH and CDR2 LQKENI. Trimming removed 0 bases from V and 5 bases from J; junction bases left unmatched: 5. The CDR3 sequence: CASSPPNGQGNEQYF. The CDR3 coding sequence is TGTGCCAGCTCACCACCGAATGGACAGGGGAACGAGCAGTACTTC.

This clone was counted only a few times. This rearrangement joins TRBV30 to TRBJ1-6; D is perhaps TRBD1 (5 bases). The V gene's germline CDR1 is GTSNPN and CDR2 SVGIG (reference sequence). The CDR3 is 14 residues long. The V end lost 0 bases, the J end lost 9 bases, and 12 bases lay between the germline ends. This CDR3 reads CAWSVVGDVSPLHF. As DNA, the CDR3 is TGTGCCTGGAGTGTGGTAGGGGATGTTTCACCCCTCCACTTT. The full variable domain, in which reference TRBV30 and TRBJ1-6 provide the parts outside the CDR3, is SQTIHQWPATLVQPVGSPLSLECTVEGTSNPNLYWYRQAAGRGLQLLFYSVGIGQISSEVPQNLSASRPQDRQFILSSKKLLLSDSGFYLCAWSVVGDVSPLHFGNGTRLTVT.

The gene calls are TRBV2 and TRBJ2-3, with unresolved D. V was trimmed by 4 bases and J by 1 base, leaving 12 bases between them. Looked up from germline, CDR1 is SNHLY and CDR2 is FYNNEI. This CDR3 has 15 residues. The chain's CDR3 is CASSGAYGGTDTQYF. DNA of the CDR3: TGTGCCAGCAGTGGAGCGTATGGAGGCACAGATACGCAGTATTTT.

This CDR3 reads CASSSEGGTSEKLFF. The DNA for the CDR3 is TGTGCCAGCAGCTCCGAGGGGGGCACGAGCGAAAAACTGTTTTTT. V and J are TRBV6-6 and TRBJ1-4; maybe TRBD1 (6 bases). CDR1 is MNHNY and CDR2 is SVGAGI in the germline V gene (reference sequence). There are 15 residues in the CDR3. The ends were cut back, 6 bases at V and 8 bases at J, with 19 bases in the middle.

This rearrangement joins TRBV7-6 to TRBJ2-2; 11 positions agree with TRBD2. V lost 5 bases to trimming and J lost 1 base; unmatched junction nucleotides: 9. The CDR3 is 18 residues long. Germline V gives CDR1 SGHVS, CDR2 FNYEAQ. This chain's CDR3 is CASSPFKLAGGNTGELFF. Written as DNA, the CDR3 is TGTGCCAGCAGCCCCTTTAAGCTAGCGGGGGGGAACACCGGGGAGCTGTTTTTT. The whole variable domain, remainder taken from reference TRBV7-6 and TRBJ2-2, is GAGVSQSPRYKVTKRGQDVALRCDPISGHVSLYWYRQALGQGPEFLTYFNYEAQQDKSGLPNDRFSAERPEGSISTLTIQRTEQRDSAMYRCASSPFKLAGGNTGELFFGEGSRLTVL.

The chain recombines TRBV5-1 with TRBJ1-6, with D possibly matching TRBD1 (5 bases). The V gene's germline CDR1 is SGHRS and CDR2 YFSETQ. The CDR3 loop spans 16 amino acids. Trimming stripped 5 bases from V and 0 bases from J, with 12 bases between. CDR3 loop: CASRGTTSSYNSPLHF. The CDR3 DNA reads TGCGCCAGCAGGGGGACGACGAGCTCCTATAATTCACCCCTCCACTTT.

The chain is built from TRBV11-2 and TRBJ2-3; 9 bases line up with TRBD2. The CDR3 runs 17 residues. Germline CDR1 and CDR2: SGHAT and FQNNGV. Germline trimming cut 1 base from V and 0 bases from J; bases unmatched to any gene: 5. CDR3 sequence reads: CASSLVGGGASTDTQYF. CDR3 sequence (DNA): TGTGCCAGCAGCTTAGTGGGCGGGGGGGCAAGCACAGATACGCAGTATTTT.

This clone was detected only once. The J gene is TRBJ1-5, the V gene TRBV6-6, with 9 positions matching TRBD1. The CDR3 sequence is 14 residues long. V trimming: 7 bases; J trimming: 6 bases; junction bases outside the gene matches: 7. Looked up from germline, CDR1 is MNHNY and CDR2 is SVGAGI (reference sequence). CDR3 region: CASTGQGFGQPQHF. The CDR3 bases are TGTGCCAGCACGGGACAGGGCTTTGGTCAGCCCCAGCATTTT.

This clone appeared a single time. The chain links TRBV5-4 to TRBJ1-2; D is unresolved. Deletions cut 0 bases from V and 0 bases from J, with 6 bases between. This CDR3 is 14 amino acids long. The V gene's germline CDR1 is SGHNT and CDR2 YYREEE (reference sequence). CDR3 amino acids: CASSLAPANYGYTF. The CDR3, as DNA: TGTGCCAGCAGCTTGGCGCCAGCTAACTATGGCTACACCTTC. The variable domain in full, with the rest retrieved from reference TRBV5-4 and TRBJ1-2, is ETGVTQSPTHLIKTRGQQVTLRCSSQSGHNTVSWYQQALGQGPQFIFQYYREEENGRGNFPPRFSGLQFPNYSSELNVNALELDDSALYLCASSLAPANYGYTFGSGTRLTVV.

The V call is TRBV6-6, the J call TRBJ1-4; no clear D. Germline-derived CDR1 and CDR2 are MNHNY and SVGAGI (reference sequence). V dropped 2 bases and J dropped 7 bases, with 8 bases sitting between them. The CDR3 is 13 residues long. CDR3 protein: CASSYSRVEKLFF. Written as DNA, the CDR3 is TGTGCCAGCAGTTACAGTAGGGTTGAAAAACTGTTTTTT.

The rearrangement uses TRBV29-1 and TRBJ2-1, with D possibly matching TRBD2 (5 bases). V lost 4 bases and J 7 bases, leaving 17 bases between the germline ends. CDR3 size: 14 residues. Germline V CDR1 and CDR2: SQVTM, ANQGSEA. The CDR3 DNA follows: TGCAGCGTTGTTAGAAGCGGCCGCAGGAATGAGCAGTTCTTC. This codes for CSVVRSGRRNEQFF.

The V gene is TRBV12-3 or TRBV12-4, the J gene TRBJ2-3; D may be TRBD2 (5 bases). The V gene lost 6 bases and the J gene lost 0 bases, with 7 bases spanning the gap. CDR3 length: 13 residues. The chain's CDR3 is CASSRGSTDTQYF. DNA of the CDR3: TGTGCCAGCAGCCGAGGGAGCACAGATACGCAGTATTTT.

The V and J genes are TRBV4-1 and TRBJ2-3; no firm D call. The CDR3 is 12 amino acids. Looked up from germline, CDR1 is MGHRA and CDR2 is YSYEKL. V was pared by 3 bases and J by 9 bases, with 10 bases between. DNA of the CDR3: TGCGCCAGCAGCCACCCCTCCACCACGCAGTATTTT. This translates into CASSHPSTTQYF.